These 21 T cell receptor beta chains were all obtained from the same sample, sequenced in a study of OX40 agonist ivuxolimab in advanced cancers. Measured with immunoSEQ multiplex PCR; TCRdb has only the in-frame clones, and not every one. The data show 90,000 to 150,000 clones, 75% to 90% seen once. The material was CD4+ or CD8+ T cells sorted from blood, obtained in a trial of the OX40 agonist ivuxolimab. These receptors originate from an adult with an advanced solid tumor such as melanoma, head and neck, liver or kidney cancer.

The chain recombines TRBV28 with TRBJ2-7, with 7 positions matching TRBD1. V shed 7 bases, J shed 3 bases, and the junction held 3 bases outside the gene matches. The CDR3 loop spans 12 amino acids. Germline V gene data show CDR1 as MDHEN and CDR2 as SYDVKM. The CDR3 DNA sequence: TGTGCCAGCAAGGACAGGAACTACGAGCAGTACTTC. Translated: CASKDRNYEQYF.

A note on this clone: A junction end diverges from the germline sequence, so it may reflect a read error. The DNA of the CDR3 is TGCGCCAGCAGCCAAGAGTGGGGACAGGAAATCTCCTTC. Protein product: CASSQEWGQEISF. This chain links TRBV4-3 with TRBJ1-2, with TRBD1 matching over 8 bases. Germline loops: CDR1 LGHNA, CDR2 YSLEER. The CDR3 has 13 amino acids.

The genes are TRBV5-6 and TRBJ2-2; D not certain. Trimming pared 1 base from V and 8 bases from J, leaving 9 bases between. Germline V gene data show CDR1 as SGHDT and CDR2 as YYEEEE. CDR3 length: 13 residues. CDR3 in amino acids: CASSLSSWGELFF. The CDR3, as DNA: TGTGCCAGCAGCTTGTCATCGTGGGGGGAGCTGTTTTTT.

The chain carries TRBV7-2 and TRBJ2-5, with 8 positions matching TRBD1. Germline V gene lookup returns CDR1 SGHTA and CDR2 FQGNSA. With 0 bases clipped from V and 2 bases from J, the junction kept 5 bases outside the gene matches. The length of the CDR3 is 16 residues. CDR3 sequence: CASSLAGQGLQETQYF. The DNA of the CDR3 is TGTGCCAGCAGCTTAGCAGGACAGGGACTTCAAGAGACCCAGTACTTC. The full variable domain, its missing parts supplied by reference TRBV7-2 and TRBJ2-5, is GAGVSQSPSNKVTEKGKDVELRCDPISGHTALYWYRQSLGQGLEFLIYFQGNSAPDKSGLPSDRFSAERTGGSVSTLTIQRTQQEDSAVYLCASSLAGQGLQETQYFGPGTRLLVL.

This clone is a singleton in its sample. The chain recombines TRBV2 with TRBJ1-4; 9 bases match TRBD1. Per germline, CDR1 SNHLY and CDR2 FYNNEI. The CDR3 extends over 15 amino acids. V dropped 6 bases and J dropped 7; count of bases not matched to a gene: 9. The CDR3 protein is CASSGDRVGGEKLFF. CDR3 DNA sequence: TGTGCCAGCAGCGGGGACAGGGTTGGGGGTGAAAAACTGTTTTTT.

The V and J genes are TRBV2 and TRBJ2-1; D possibly corresponds to TRBD1 (6 bases). Per germline, CDR1 SNHLY and CDR2 FYNNEI. Trimming shortened V by 0 bases and J by 4 bases, and 10 bases separated the two germline ends. The CDR3 runs to 15 residues. Written as DNA, the CDR3 is TGTGCCAGCAGTGAAGCCCTAGGACAGTACAATGAGCAGTTCTTC. This encodes CASSEALGQYNEQFF. Full variable domain (missing parts from reference TRBV2 and TRBJ2-1): EPEVTQTPSHQVTQMGQEVILRCVPISNHLYFYWYRQILGQKVEFLVSFYNNEISEKSEIFDDQFSVERPDGSNFTLKIRSTKLEDSAMYFCASSEALGQYNEQFFGPGTRLTVL.

The V call is TRBV6-1, the J call TRBJ1-2, with no clear D. The V gene's germline CDR1 is MNHNS and CDR2 SASEGT. CDR3 size: 14 residues. The V gene lost 7 bases and the J gene lost 4 bases, with 16 bases spanning the gap. This CDR3 reads CASNPSSGPYGYTF. DNA of the CDR3: TGTGCCAGCAACCCTAGCTCGGGTCCCTATGGCTACACCTTC.

This clone was seen just once. V gene TRBV19 combines with J gene TRBJ2-5, with TRBD2 matching 8 bases. There are 15 residues in the CDR3. V lost 5 bases, J lost 3 bases, and 8 bases stayed unmatched. Germline assignment: CDR1 LNHDA and CDR2 SQIVND (reference sequence). The CDR3 is CASSAIGGAEETQYF. The CDR3 coding sequence is TGTGCCAGTAGTGCTATCGGGGGGGCTGAAGAGACCCAGTACTTC. Combining the CDR3 with reference TRBV19 and TRBJ2-5 gives the whole variable domain DGGITQSPKYLFRKEGQNVTLSCEQNLNHDAMYWYRQDPGQGLRLIYYSQIVNDFQKGDIAEGYSVSREKKESFPLTVTSAQKNPTAFYLCASSAIGGAEETQYFGPGTRLLVL.

CDR3 coding DNA: TGCGCCAGCAGCCACGGCCGGGGGGAGGAGACCCAGTACTTC. Translated: CASSHGRGEETQYF. The chain carries TRBV4-3 and TRBJ2-5; TRBD2 matches at 7 bases. The ends lost 3 bases at V and 5 bases at J; junction bases unmatched: 6. The CDR3 runs 14 residues. Germline CDR1 reads LGHNA; CDR2 reads YSLEER.

The genes are TRBV6-5 and TRBJ2-5; D might be TRBD1 (6 bases). The DNA matches TRBJ2-7 better at its end, which makes the J call doubtful. Germline CDR1 and CDR2: MNHEY and SVGAGI. The CDR3 loop spans 13 amino acids. CDR3 bases: TGTGCCAGCAGCTTACGAGGGGGCTACGAGCAGTACTTC. Amino acid sequence: CASSLRGGYEQYF.

CDR3 nucleotide sequence: TGTGCCTGGAGTTCCTATATGTCCCGCGATAATGAAAAACTGTTTTTT. It codes for CAWSSYMSRDNEKLFF. The chain uses TRBV30 and TRBJ1-4; D is unresolved. Looked up from germline, CDR1 is GTSNPN and CDR2 is SVGIG (reference sequence). V lost 2 bases, J lost 4 bases, and 17 bases lay in between. The CDR3 is 16 amino acids.

This clone occurred once. The V gene is TRBV30, the J gene TRBJ1-1, with D possibly being TRBD1 (5 bases). V was trimmed by 6 bases and J by 0 bases, leaving 11 bases between them. The CDR3 is 13 amino acids. CDR1 is GTSNPN, CDR2 SVGIG, per germline (reference sequence). The CDR3 bases are TGTGCCTGCTCGGGGGGACTGAACACTGAAGCTTTCTTT. This translates into CACSGGLNTEAFF.

The chain is built from TRBV11-2 and TRBJ2-3; the match to TRBD2 covers 8 bases. Germline V gene data show CDR1 as SGHAT and CDR2 as FQNNGV. The V and J ends lost 3 bases and 6 bases, in that order; junction bases with no gene match: 14. The CDR3 covers 17 residues. Here the CDR3 DNA reads TGTGCCAGCAGCTTCGTGTGGTTGGCGGGGGGTGCTGATACGCAGTATTTT. Its translation is CASSFVWLAGGADTQYF. The full variable domain, in which reference TRBV11-2 and TRBJ2-3 provide the parts outside the CDR3, is EAGVAQSPRYKIIEKRQSVAFWCNPISGHATLYWYQQILGQGPKLLIQFQNNGVVDDSQLPKDRFSAERLKGVDSTLKIQPAKLEDSAVYLCASSFVWLAGGADTQYFGPGTRLTVL.

This chain joins TRBV2 and TRBJ2-5; no definite D call. In germline, CDR1 is SNHLY, CDR2 FYNNEI. CDR3 length equals 11 residues. Deletions cut 6 bases from V and 7 bases from J, with 9 bases between. The CDR3 DNA reads TGTGCCAGCAGCACCGACTTGACCCAGTACTTC. As protein: CASSTDLTQYF.

V is TRBV5-1 and J is TRBJ2-3; no definite D call. Germline V CDR1 and CDR2: SGHRS, YFSETQ. Trimming stripped 5 bases from V and 6 bases from J, with 10 bases between. The CDR3 extends over 12 amino acids. This chain's CDR3 is CASSPPEDTQYF. The CDR3 DNA reads TGCGCCAGCAGTCCCCCGGAGGATACGCAGTATTTT.

CDR3 residues: CASSYYSPPDTIYF. The CDR3 DNA reads TGTGCCAGCAGTTACTATTCCCCTCCAGACACCATATATTTT. The chain couples TRBV6-5 to TRBJ1-3; D is unclear. Germline V gives CDR1 MNHEY, CDR2 SVGAGI. CDR3 length: 14 amino acids. Between the trimmed V and J ends, which lost 1 base and 8 bases, there was a span of 12 bases.

CDR3 in DNA: TGCGCCAGCAGCTTAAACGGTCATTTCCGCGAGGAGCTGTTTTTT. Translation gives CASSLNGHFREELFF. The rearrangement links TRBV5-1 to TRBJ2-2, with D unclear. The CDR3 spans 15 residues. Trimming took off 2 bases at V and 10 bases at J, with 18 bases between the two ends. CDR1 is SGHRS and CDR2 is YFSETQ in the germline V gene.

V usage is TRBV28 and J usage is TRBJ2-7, with 7 positions matching TRBD2. The germline V gene encodes CDR1 MDHEN and CDR2 SYDVKM. The V gene end was trimmed by 1 base and the J gene end by 3 bases; junction bases not matched to a gene: 9. The CDR3 runs 16 residues. The CDR3 DNA is TGTGCCAGCAGTTTATCCAGCGGGACTTTAAGCTACGAGCAGTACTTC. This translates into CASSLSSGTLSYEQYF.

The rearrangement joins TRBV6-5 to TRBJ1-4, with a possible D match to TRBD1 (6 bases). This CDR3 comprises 13 residues. Germline values: CDR1 MNHEY, CDR2 SVGAGI. V was pared by 6 bases and J by 5 bases, with 10 bases between. The CDR3 region has the DNA TGTGCCAGCAGCCTCAGGGGAAATGAAAAACTGTTTTTT. Translation: CASSLRGNEKLFF.

V gene TRBV6-6 combines with J gene TRBJ2-7; possibly TRBD1 for D (6 bases). The germline gives CDR1 MNHNY, CDR2 SVGAGI (reference sequence). This CDR3 comprises 14 residues. The ends were cut back, 6 bases at V and 1 base at J, with 13 bases in the middle. CDR3 DNA: TGTGCCAGCAGAACACAGGGTTTTTCCTACGAGCAGTACTTC. It translates to CASRTQGFSYEQYF.

The rearrangement links TRBV6-6 to TRBJ2-4; D might be TRBD2 (7 bases). The CDR3 length is 14 residues. Trimming stripped 0 bases from V and 7 bases from J, with 10 bases between. Germline V lookup: CDR1 MNHNY, CDR2 SVGAGI (reference sequence). The CDR3 sequence: CASSYSRGGNIQYF. The CDR3 nucleotides read TGTGCCAGCAGTTACTCGAGGGGGGGGAACATTCAGTACTTC.